Shown below are 27 T cell receptor beta chains from a single sample sequenced in a study of beta chain features in type 1 diabetes. Expressed TCRB transcripts were sequenced because the isolated RNA had all been reverse transcribed beforehand. Profiled with immunoSEQ multiplex PCR; TCRdb holds only in-frame clones, not every one. The table shows more than 300,000 clones, with more than 13% occurring only once. The specimen sequenced was naive CD4+ T cells from blood. The origin of the receptors is a woman between 18 and 29 years old in good health.

This clone was observed a handful of times. J is TRBJ1-1 and V is TRBV29-1; D is undetermined. With 6 bases removed from V and 2 bases from J, the gap between germline ends came to 16 bases. Germline CDR1 SQVTM, CDR2 ANQGSEA. The CDR3 has 14 residues. CDR3 sequence (DNA): TGCAGCGTCCTCCCTGGGAGGAGCAACACTGAAGCTTTCTTT. It translates to CSVLPGRSNTEAFF.

This clone was recorded a few times. The rearrangement uses TRBV9 and TRBJ2-2; D might be TRBD2 (6 bases). The CDR3 sequence is 15 residues long. Looked up from germline, CDR1 is SGDLS and CDR2 is YYNGEE. With 3 bases removed from V and 3 bases from J, the gap between germline ends came to 12 bases. The DNA for the CDR3 is TGTGCCAGCAGCGCATCTAGCGTACACACCGGGGAGCTGTTTTTT. This translates into CASSASSVHTGELFF.

This clone was observed a handful of times. V gene TRBV4-1 combines with J gene TRBJ2-5; possibly TRBD1 for D (6 bases). There are 15 residues in the CDR3. V was pared by 5 bases and J by 5 bases, with 18 bases between. CDR1 and CDR2 (germline): MGHRA, YSYEKL. CDR3 amino acids: CASSDGQQSRETQYF. The CDR3 DNA sequence: TGCGCCAGCAGCGACGGACAGCAATCGCGTGAGACCCAGTACTTC.

This clone was seen only a few times. The V gene is TRBV6-5, the J gene TRBJ2-7; possible D gene TRBD1, 8 bases. The V gene's germline CDR1 is MNHEY and CDR2 SVGAGI. The ends were cut back, 5 bases at V and 9 bases at J, with 20 bases in the middle. The CDR3 runs 14 residues. This CDR3 is CASSAAGDRRGQYF. The CDR3 coding sequence is TGTGCCAGCAGTGCCGCGGGGGACAGGCGAGGGCAGTACTTC.

The chain combines TRBV19 with TRBJ2-4; a possible D gene is TRBD1 (6 bases). The CDR3 totals 14 residues. The germline V and J ends were trimmed by 6 bases and 2 bases, with 11 bases remaining between them. CDR1 and CDR2 from the germline V gene are LNHDA and SQIVND (reference sequence). CDR3 DNA sequence: TGTGCCAGTAGATCGACAGGTTCCAAAAACATTCAGTACTTC. This codes for CASRSTGSKNIQYF.

The CDR3 DNA reads as TGTGCCAGCAGCGTTCCTAGCGGGAGATTGGGGGAGACCCAGTACTTC. It translates to CASSVPSGRLGETQYF. The chain joins TRBV7-8 to TRBJ2-5; the match to TRBD2 covers 10 bases. The CDR3 contains 16 residues. V shed 5 bases and J 5 bases; nucleotides not matched to a gene: 11. Per germline, CDR1 SGHVS and CDR2 FQNEAQ.

This clone was counted between two and nine times. CDR3 nucleotide sequence: TGTGCCAGCAGCCCGGGACTAGCGGCCACCGGGGAGCTGTTTTTT. Its protein product is CASSPGLAATGELFF. The V gene is TRBV11-1, the J gene TRBJ2-2, with TRBD2 matching over 11 bases. V shed 5 bases, J shed 4 bases, and the junction held 3 bases outside the gene matches. Germline values: CDR1 SGHAT, CDR2 FQDESV (reference sequence). This CDR3 is built from 15 residues.

There are a few counts of this clone. In nucleotides, the CDR3 is TGTGCCAGCAGTCGACTAGCGGGACAGGTTGGAGATACGCAGTATTTT. Translating it yields CASSRLAGQVGDTQYF. The chain links TRBV2 to TRBJ2-3, with 11 bases matching TRBD2. The CDR3 covers 16 residues. Germline CDR1 reads SNHLY; CDR2 reads FYNNEI. V lost 5 bases to trimming and J lost 5 bases; unmatched junction nucleotides: 9.

CDR3 sequence: CASSLGVQGEQYF. The CDR3 nucleotides are TGTGCCAGCAGCTTAGGAGTACAGGGGGAGCAGTACTTC. The rearrangement joins TRBV7-3 to TRBJ2-7, with TRBD1 matching over 7 bases. Germline values: CDR1 SGHTA, CDR2 FQGTGA. Germline trimming cut 2 bases from V and 7 bases from J; bases unmatched to any gene: 5. This CDR3 spans 13 amino acids.

The chain recombines TRBV27 with TRBJ1-4; 9 positions match TRBD1. The trim removed 3 bases at V and 5 bases at J, leaving 4 bases unmatched. CDR1 MNHEY and CDR2 SMNVEV come from the germline V gene (reference sequence). The CDR3 runs to 15 residues. CDR3 amino acids: CASSLTGGLNEKLFF. The CDR3 DNA is TGTGCCAGCAGTTTGACAGGGGGACTGAATGAAAAACTGTTTTTT.

The chain combines TRBV6-5 with TRBJ2-1, with D possibly matching TRBD1 (6 bases). Trimming left V 4 bases short and J 15 bases short, with 13 bases between. Germline-derived CDR1 and CDR2 are MNHEY and SVGAGI. This CDR3 is built from 11 residues. CDR3 sequence: CASSSPSGAFF. The CDR3 DNA follows: TGTGCCAGCAGTTCCCCATCAGGGGCGTTCTTC.

This clone has just a few counts. This chain links TRBV6-1 with TRBJ2-6; 9 bases map to TRBD1. Germline lookup yields CDR1 MNHNS and CDR2 SASEGT. V lost 3 bases to trimming and J lost 13 bases; unmatched junction nucleotides: 4. CDR3 length equals 13 residues. CDR3 in amino acids: CASSEGTGLVLTF. As DNA, the CDR3 is TGTGCCAGCAGTGAGGGGACAGGGCTGGTCCTGACTTTC.

In its sample, this clone was seen a few times. V gene TRBV28 combines with J gene TRBJ2-5; maybe TRBD2 (7 bases). V shed 4 bases and J shed 7 bases, with 22 bases lying between them. This CDR3 has 16 amino acids. Germline loops: CDR1 MDHEN, CDR2 SYDVKM. CDR3 nucleotides: TGTGCCAGCAGTTCCGGGGGGCTAAGAAGATTGGGGACCCAGTACTTC. It is translated as CASSSGGLRRLGTQYF.

The chain has TRBV28 and TRBJ2-1, with 10 bases identical to TRBD2. The germline V gene encodes CDR1 MDHEN and CDR2 SYDVKM. The CDR3 loop spans 16 amino acids. V was clipped by 6 bases and J by 4 bases; unmatched bases: 9. CDR3 region: CASSPQQLAGYNEQFF. CDR3 coding DNA: TGTGCCAGCAGCCCACAACAACTAGCGGGGTACAATGAGCAGTTCTTC.

V and J are TRBV5-1 and TRBJ2-3; tentatively, D is TRBD2 (5 bases). The V gene's germline CDR1 is SGHRS and CDR2 YFSETQ. Trimming shortened V by 4 bases and J by 0 bases, and 9 bases separated the two germline ends. The CDR3 consists of 14 residues. The CDR3 loop reads CASSRGESTDTQYF. The CDR3 DNA follows: TGCGCCAGCAGCCGGGGAGAGAGCACAGATACGCAGTATTTT.

This rearrangement joins TRBV7-9 to TRBJ1-1, with TRBD1 matching 11 bases. The CDR3 is 15 amino acids. Germline CDR1 is SEHNR and CDR2 is FQNEAQ (reference sequence). Trimming cost V 3 bases and J 4 bases; bases outside gene matches: 4. As DNA, the CDR3 is TGTGCCAGCAGCTTTAGGACAGGGGGCGGCACTGAAGCTTTCTTT. Protein product: CASSFRTGGGTEAFF.

This clone was counted between two and nine times. V gene TRBV7-9 combines with J gene TRBJ2-7; D gene unclear. Germline V gene lookup returns CDR1 SEHNR and CDR2 FQNEAQ (reference sequence). Trimming stripped 0 bases from V and 2 bases from J, with 8 bases between. The CDR3 has 14 amino acids. The CDR3 is CASSLAYRTYEQYF. CDR3 coding DNA: TGTGCCAGCAGCTTAGCGTACAGAACCTACGAGCAGTACTTC. Complete variable domain (other parts from reference TRBV7-9 and TRBJ2-7): DTGVSQNPRHKITKRGQNVTFRCDPISEHNRLYWYRQTLGQGPEFLTYFQNEAQLEKSRLLSDRFSAERPKGSFSTLEIQRTEQGDSAMYLCASSLAYRTYEQYFGPGTRLTVT.

This clone showed up just a few times. The chain is built from TRBV29-1 and TRBJ1-1, with D perhaps TRBD1 (5 bases). CDR1 is SQVTM and CDR2 is ANQGSEA in the germline V gene. The CDR3 covers 12 residues. V lost 5 bases and J lost 5, with 12 bases in between. The CDR3, as DNA: TGCAGCGTTAGACAGTCAGAGACTGAAGCTTTCTTT. Its protein is CSVRQSETEAFF. The full variable domain, rest sourced from reference TRBV29-1 and TRBJ1-1, is SAVISQKPSRDICQRGTSLTIQCQVDSQVTMMFWYRQQPGQSLTLIATANQGSEATYESGFVIDKFPISRPNLTFSTLTVSNMSPEDSSIYLCSVRQSETEAFFGQGTRLTVV.

This clone was observed a handful of times. The rearrangement uses TRBV6-5 and TRBJ2-7; 7 nucleotides align to TRBD1. The CDR3 consists of 16 residues. V shed 0 bases and J 1 base; nucleotides not matched to a gene: 6. Per germline, CDR1 MNHEY and CDR2 SVGAGI. In DNA form, the CDR3 reads TGTGCCAGCAGTTACTCGTTCGGGACAGCATCCTACGAGCAGTACTTC. This gives the protein CASSYSFGTASYEQYF.

V usage is TRBV30 and J usage is TRBJ1-1; D call uncertain. Germline V lookup: CDR1 GTSNPN, CDR2 SVGIG (reference sequence). The V end lost 7 bases, the J end lost 3 bases, and 12 bases lay between the germline ends. The length of the CDR3 is 12 residues. The CDR3 DNA is TGTGCCTTGCACGCCGAGGACACTGAAGCTTTCTTT. This translates into CALHAEDTEAFF.

The chain combines TRBV5-4 with TRBJ2-6; D might be TRBD2 (6 bases). V lost 0 bases and J lost 0, with 7 bases in between. This CDR3 has 16 residues. Germline CDR1 and CDR2: SGHNT and YYREEE (reference sequence). As DNA, the CDR3 is TGTGCCAGCAGCTTGGACGGGGGCTCTGGGGCCAACGTCCTGACTTTC. Its protein product is CASSLDGGSGANVLTF.

J is TRBJ1-2 and V is TRBV5-6, with D possibly matching TRBD1 (5 bases). CDR1 SGHDT and CDR2 YYEEEE come from the germline V gene. This CDR3 contains 12 residues. Trimming removed 5 bases from V and 6 bases from J, with 11 bases in between. This CDR3 reads CASSVGPNGYTF. DNA for the CDR3: TGTGCCAGCAGTGTGGGGCCGAATGGCTACACCTTC.

This chain links TRBV28 with TRBJ2-7; 10 positions match TRBD2. Germline loops: CDR1 MDHEN, CDR2 SYDVKM. The CDR3 runs 18 residues. The V and J ends lost 3 bases and 2 bases, in that order; junction bases with no gene match: 13. The CDR3 bases are TGTGCCAGCAGTTTGGATACTAGCGGGATTCGGGCCACCTACGAGCAGTACTTC. Its translation: CASSLDTSGIRATYEQYF.

The rearrangement joins TRBV28 to TRBJ1-5, with a tentative D call TRBD1 (6 bases). This CDR3 region has 16 residues. CDR1 and CDR2 from the germline V gene are MDHEN and SYDVKM. V was clipped by 6 bases and J by 7 bases, with 22 bases between them. The CDR3 loop is CASSLGATGAKQPQHF. Written as DNA, the CDR3 is TGTGCCAGCAGCTTGGGGGCGACTGGTGCAAAACAGCCCCAGCATTTT.

The rearrangement links TRBV5-4 to TRBJ1-2; 9 bases are shared with TRBD1. V lost 4 bases and J lost 8; bases outside the gene matches: 6. The CDR3 extends over 13 amino acids. Germline V CDR1 and CDR2: SGHNT, YYREEE (reference sequence). CDR3 in DNA: TGTGCCAGCAGCCAACAGGGGGCGCGAGGCTACACCTTC. This sequence encodes CASSQQGARGYTF. The whole variable domain, remainder taken from reference TRBV5-4 and TRBJ1-2, is ETGVTQSPTHLIKTRGQQVTLRCSSQSGHNTVSWYQQALGQGPQFIFQYYREEENGRGNFPPRFSGLQFPNYSSELNVNALELDDSALYLCASSQQGARGYTFGSGTRLTVV.

A few counts support this clone. The chain carries TRBV30 and TRBJ1-5, with D perhaps matching TRBD1 (5 bases). CDR1 and CDR2 (germline): GTSNPN, SVGIG (reference sequence). V gave up 2 bases and J gave up 4 bases, with 15 bases separating them. The CDR3 totals 15 residues. The CDR3 here is CAWSRNLGGNQPQHF. For the CDR3, the DNA is TGTGCCTGGAGTAGGAACTTGGGGGGAAATCAGCCCCAGCATTTT.

The V call is TRBV12-5, the J call TRBJ2-1; weak D call: TRBD2 (5 bases). The CDR3 sequence is 12 residues long. In germline, CDR1 is LGHNT, CDR2 FRNRAP. The V gene lost 4 bases and the J gene lost 8 bases, with 9 bases spanning the gap. This CDR3 reads CASGSTGDEQFF. For the CDR3, the DNA is TGTGCTAGTGGTTCGACCGGGGATGAGCAGTTCTTC.